This T cell receptor (beta chain) is from a study of blood T cell repertoires in COVID-19. Across the study: T cells, B-cell-depleted T cells, or PBMCs supplied cDNA or gDNA.

The authors' processing: Amplification of reference gene primers provided the estimated nucleated cell counts. Measured with immunoSEQ multiplex PCR; TCRdb has only the in-frame clones, and not every one. V, J and clone size were drawn from that table, and D and trimming were deduced from the DNA. Seen here are 250,000 to 350,000 clones, around 89% observed once, and the top ten hold around 0.8%. The J segment lost 6 bases and the V segment lost 7 bases, leaving 4 bases of the junction unmatched. The CDR3 spans 13 residues. Looked up from germline, CDR1 is MNHEY and CDR2 is SVGAGI. Sequencing input: peripheral blood. The V gene is TRBV6-5, the J gene TRBJ1-5; 9 bases match TRBD1. The source is a man aged 25-45 years with acute or convalescent COVID-19. CDR3 nucleotide sequence: TGTGCCAGCATTGGGACAGGGATTCAGCCCCAGCATTTT. Translation gives CASIGTGIQPQHF.